This T cell receptor (beta chain) comes out of a study of early stage breast cancer tumors. Study-wide findings and caveats: Most shared enriched TCRB sequences were commonly generated ones. In 14 of 16 patients, blood comparison separated tumor from normal breast.

Concerning this clone itself: Its antigen is unknown.

V was shortened by 7 bases and J by 8 bases, with 12 bases between the two germline ends. In germline, CDR1 is SNHLY, CDR2 FYNNEI. The CDR3 sequence is 12 residues long. Only in-frame clones appear in the TCRdb table, and some are missing; sequencing was by immunoSEQ multiplex PCR. The sample holds around 78,000 clones; 79% are singletons and the top ten take 3% to 3.5%. This chain joins TRBV2 and TRBJ2-1, with a tentative D call TRBD2 (5 bases). What was sequenced was blood. The clonotype originates from a person in their sixties or seventies with breast cancer. For the CDR3, the DNA is TGTGCCAGCAAGTGGCGGGTCGATGAGCAGTTCTTC. Protein sequence: CASKWRVDEQFF.